The 29 T cell receptor beta chains below were found in one sample sequenced in a study of blood T cell repertoires in COVID-19. Here immunoSEQ multiplex PCR was the method, and the copy in TCRdb shows in-frame clones only, minus some. The sample has 200,000 to 250,000 clones; around four fifths are singletons. Source material: peripheral blood. The receptor source for this set is a woman aged 80 or over with active or convalescent COVID-19.

The CDR3: CASRSEAGGAYEQYF. DNA for the CDR3: TGTGCCAGCAGATCAGAAGCGGGGGGGGCCTACGAGCAGTACTTC. The chain combines TRBV2 with TRBJ2-7; TRBD2 agrees at 10 bases. From germline, CDR1 is SNHLY and CDR2 FYNNEI. Trimming cost V 6 bases and J 2 bases; bases outside gene matches: 7. The CDR3 is 15 amino acids.

The chain links TRBV6-5 to TRBJ2-3; 9 nucleotides match TRBD1. The germline V gene encodes CDR1 MNHEY and CDR2 SVGAGI. This CDR3 contains 14 residues. V lost 6 bases and J lost 4; bases outside the gene matches: 5. CDR3 coding DNA: TGTGCCAGCAGCACAAGGACAGGGGCAGATACGCAGTATTTT. This translates into CASSTRTGADTQYF.

The CDR3 spells CASSQGPPLARNTGELFF. CDR3 nucleotide sequence: TGTGCCAGCAGCCAAGGACCCCCTCTTGCTAGGAACACCGGGGAGCTGTTTTTT. The chain combines TRBV14 with TRBJ2-2; D ambiguous. CDR1 SGHDN and CDR2 FVKESK come from the germline V gene. The V end was cut by 1 base, the J end by 1 base, with 16 bases between. The CDR3 extends over 18 amino acids.

The V call is TRBV4-3, the J call TRBJ2-7, with 10 bases lining up with TRBD1. Germline CDR1 is LGHNA and CDR2 is YSLEER. This CDR3 is 17 amino acids long. Unmatched junction bases numbered 9, after V lost 2 bases and J lost 2 bases. The CDR3 sequence is CASSQYPPGTGAYEQYF. Here the CDR3 DNA reads TGCGCCAGCAGCCAATACCCTCCGGGGACAGGGGCCTACGAGCAGTACTTC.

The chain joins TRBV5-5 to TRBJ2-5; no firm D call. Germline-derived CDR1 and CDR2 are SGHKS and YYEKEE (reference sequence). The CDR3 is 15 amino acids. The ends were cut back, 0 bases at V and 1 base at J, with 10 bases in the middle. The CDR3 is CASSLEPYIQETQYF. Here the CDR3 DNA reads TGTGCCAGCAGCTTGGAACCCTATATCCAAGAGACCCAGTACTTC.

This sequence joins TRBV28 and TRBJ2-7; possibly TRBD2 for D (5 bases). Trimming cost V 6 bases and J 5 bases, with 11 bases left between them. This CDR3 has 12 residues. Germline CDR1 reads MDHEN; CDR2 reads SYDVKM. CDR3 protein: CASRDGRDEQYF. The DNA of the CDR3 is TGTGCCAGCAGAGACGGGCGGGACGAGCAGTACTTC. Supplemented by reference TRBV28 and TRBJ2-7, the full variable domain reads DVKVTQSSRYLVKRTGEKVFLECVQDMDHENMFWYRQDPGLGLRLIYFSYDVKMKEKGDIPEGYSVSREKKERFSLILESASTNQTSMYLCASRDGRDEQYFGPGTRLTVT.

The gene calls are TRBV28 and TRBJ1-1; the D gene is possibly TRBD1 (6 bases). The V gene lost 3 bases and the J gene lost 4 bases, with 9 bases spanning the gap. CDR3 length: 13 residues. In germline, CDR1 is MDHEN, CDR2 SYDVKM. Written as DNA, the CDR3 is TGTGCCAGCAGTTTTACAGGGTTCACTGAAGCTTTCTTT. This encodes CASSFTGFTEAFF.

The chain carries TRBV11-2 and TRBJ1-2; D is possibly TRBD1 (6 bases). This CDR3 comprises 13 residues. Trimming cost V 2 bases and J 8 bases, with 12 bases left between them. Looked up from germline, CDR1 is SGHAT and CDR2 is FQNNGV. The CDR3, as DNA: TGTGCCAGCAGCTTACGGGGGGCTATGGGCTACACCTTC. Its protein product is CASSLRGAMGYTF.

The chain joins TRBV7-3 to TRBJ1-2; 8 bases match TRBD1. This CDR3 region has 13 residues. CDR1 and CDR2 from the germline V gene are SGHTA and FQGTGA. The trim removed 6 bases at V and 8 bases at J, leaving 8 bases unmatched. This chain's CDR3 is CASSSGQGRGYTF. In DNA, the CDR3 is TGTGCCAGCAGTTCCGGACAGGGTCGGGGCTACACCTTC.

This chain joins TRBV15 and TRBJ2-1; D may be TRBD1 (7 bases). The germline V and J ends were trimmed by 1 base and 5 bases, with 12 bases remaining between them. CDR1 LNHNV and CDR2 YYDKDF come from the germline V gene (reference sequence). This CDR3 has 15 amino acids. The CDR3 sequence: CATSRGGTANNEQFF. DNA for the CDR3: TGTGCCACCAGCAGAGGCGGGACAGCTAACAATGAGCAGTTCTTC.

This chain connects TRBV7-2 to TRBJ1-2; 8 nucleotides line up with TRBD1. CDR1 and CDR2 from the germline V gene are SGHTA and FQGNSA. This CDR3 is built from 15 residues. Trimming cost V 5 bases and J 8 bases; bases outside gene matches: 13. In DNA form, the CDR3 reads TGTGCCAGCAGCCCAGAGGGCAGGGGGCGTTACGGCTACACCTTC. Translated, it gives CASSPEGRGRYGYTF.

This chain joins TRBV9 and TRBJ2-2; possibly TRBD2 for D (5 bases). Germline lookup yields CDR1 SGDLS and CDR2 YYNGEE. The CDR3 consists of 14 residues. Trimming left V 0 bases short and J 6 bases short, with 9 bases between. The CDR3 sequence is CASSVGEPPGELFF. In DNA form, the CDR3 reads TGTGCCAGCAGCGTAGGGGAGCCCCCCGGGGAGCTGTTTTTT.

The V call is TRBV28, the J call TRBJ1-5, with TRBD1 identical over 7 bases. Germline V lookup: CDR1 MDHEN, CDR2 SYDVKM. V shed 6 bases, J shed 4 bases, and the junction held 6 bases outside the gene matches. The CDR3 contains 14 residues. The CDR3 sequence is CASSLQQGNQPQHF. In nucleotides, the CDR3 is TGTGCCAGCAGCCTCCAACAGGGGAATCAGCCCCAGCATTTT.

The CDR3 spells CASSHAGQGHFRYF. In DNA form, the CDR3 reads TGTGCCAGCAGCCATGCTGGACAGGGCCATTTTAGGTACTTC. The chain is built from TRBV3-1 (or the pseudogene TRBV3-2) and TRBJ2-7; 8 bases are shared with TRBD1. Germline CDR1 is LGHDT and CDR2 is YNNKEL (reference sequence). V shed 3 bases and J 12 bases; nucleotides not matched to a gene: 13. CDR3 length: 14 residues.

The chain couples TRBV24-1 to TRBJ2-5, with 15 bases matching TRBD2. The V and J ends lost 4 bases and 5 bases, in that order; junction bases with no gene match: 4. This CDR3 region has 16 residues. Germline-derived CDR1 and CDR2 are KGHDR and SFDVKD. CDR3 bases: TGTGCCACCAGTGACTCGGGACTAGCGGGAGGTGAGACCCAGTACTTC. Its protein is CATSDSGLAGGETQYF.

V usage is TRBV28 and J usage is TRBJ1-2; D gene uncertain. Looked up from germline, CDR1 is MDHEN and CDR2 is SYDVKM. The CDR3 is 12 amino acids. Between the trimmed V and J ends, which lost 8 bases and 3 bases, there was a span of 10 bases. CDR3 sequence reads: CASRETDYGYTF. Here the CDR3 DNA reads TGTGCCAGCCGGGAAACCGACTATGGCTACACCTTC.

The chain is built from TRBV11-2 and TRBJ2-4, with D possibly TRBD1 on 6 matching bases. The CDR3 loop spans 16 amino acids. From germline, CDR1 is SGHAT and CDR2 FQNNGV. The germline V and J ends were trimmed by 1 base and 0 bases, with 10 bases remaining between them. CDR3 coding DNA: TGTGCCAGCAGCTTAGCTAACAGGGTAGCCAAAAACATTCAGTACTTC. It yields the protein CASSLANRVAKNIQYF.

This clone was seen more than once but under ten times. This chain connects TRBV18 to TRBJ1-1, with 8 nucleotides matching TRBD1. The junction had 13 bases not matched to a gene; V was cut back by 4 bases and J by 0 bases. This CDR3 is built from 18 residues. Germline V gives CDR1 KGHSH, CDR2 LQKENI. The CDR3 DNA is TGTGCCAGCTCACGTACCGGGACAGGCGTAAACATGAACACTGAAGCTTTCTTT. Its translation: CASSRTGTGVNMNTEAFF.

The chain is built from TRBV11-1 and TRBJ2-6, with D possibly matching TRBD1 (5 bases). The germline V and J ends were trimmed by 4 bases and 2 bases, with 9 bases remaining between them. This CDR3 comprises 15 residues. Germline assignment: CDR1 SGHAT and CDR2 FQDESV (reference sequence). Written as DNA, the CDR3 is TGTGCCAGCAGCTCCCCCAGGGCTGGGGCCAACGTCCTGACTTTC. This sequence encodes CASSSPRAGANVLTF.

Only a few counts were recorded for this clone. The V and J genes are TRBV30 and TRBJ1-2, with TRBD1 matching over 7 bases. After removal of 2 bases from V and 8 bases from J, the junction contained 11 bases not matched to a gene. Germline CDR1 is GTSNPN and CDR2 is SVGIG (reference sequence). The CDR3 has 14 residues. The CDR3: CAWSIRRGRRGYTF. The CDR3 nucleotides are TGTGCCTGGAGTATTAGGAGGGGGCGCCGAGGCTACACCTTC.

This clone was seen once. The chain couples TRBV18 to TRBJ2-2; D is unresolved. Deletions cut 3 bases from V and 3 bases from J, with 8 bases between. The CDR3 has 14 amino acids. Germline V gene data show CDR1 as KGHSH and CDR2 as LQKENI. CDR3 sequence: CASSPRRDTGELFF. The CDR3 DNA sequence: TGTGCCAGCTCACCCAGGCGAGACACCGGGGAGCTGTTTTTT.

The rearrangement joins TRBV28 to TRBJ2-1; 11 bases fit TRBD1. The ends lost 6 bases at V and 8 bases at J; junction bases unmatched: 9. Germline loops: CDR1 MDHEN, CDR2 SYDVKM. The length of the CDR3 is 15 residues. The CDR3 nucleotides read TGTGCCAGCAGAGGGGCTTGGACAGGGGGCGATGAGCAGTTCTTC. It codes for CASRGAWTGGDEQFF.

This clone was recorded a few times. The chain employs TRBV6-2 or TRBV6-3 and TRBJ1-5; 7 bases are a match to TRBD1. Trimming removed 2 bases from V and 5 bases from J; junction bases left unmatched: 3. This CDR3 has 14 amino acids. Looked up from germline, CDR1 is MNHEY and CDR2 is SVGEGT. CDR3: CASSYPTGDQPQHF. The CDR3 bases are TGTGCCAGCAGTTACCCCACAGGGGATCAGCCCCAGCATTTT.

This chain uses TRBV7-9 with TRBJ2-7, with TRBD1 identical over 7 bases. Germline loops: CDR1 SEHNR, CDR2 FQNEAQ (reference sequence). The CDR3 consists of 14 residues. Trimming took 5 bases from V and 0 from J; bases not matched to a gene: 4. CDR3 bases: TGTGCCAGCAGCCGACAGGGAGACTCCTACGAGCAGTACTTC. This codes for CASSRQGDSYEQYF.

The rearrangement uses TRBV7-3 and TRBJ2-1; TRBD2 is a possible D gene (6 bases). Germline lookup yields CDR1 SGHTA and CDR2 FQGTGA. The CDR3 is 13 amino acids. V shed 5 bases and J shed 5 bases, with 10 bases lying between them. CDR3: CASSRGTDNEQFF. CDR3 DNA sequence: TGTGCCAGCAGCCGTGGGACTGACAATGAGCAGTTCTTC.

The chain uses TRBV11-3 and TRBJ2-3; D is possibly TRBD2 (6 bases). V was trimmed by 0 bases and J by 5 bases, leaving 9 bases between them. Germline assignment: CDR1 SGHNT and CDR2 YENEEA. The CDR3 consists of 14 residues. The CDR3: CASSLDRGIDTQYF. The CDR3 coding sequence is TGTGCCAGCAGCTTAGATCGCGGGATAGATACGCAGTATTTT.

The chain links TRBV19 to TRBJ1-2; 9 bases line up with TRBD1. The CDR3 is 13 residues long. Germline values: CDR1 LNHDA, CDR2 SQIVND (reference sequence). Trimming cost V 6 bases and J 7 bases; bases outside gene matches: 6. The CDR3 bases are TGTGCCAGTAGGCCGGGACAGGGTTCTGGCTACACCTTC. It specifies CASRPGQGSGYTF.

This chain connects TRBV7-9 to TRBJ1-6; the D gene is possibly TRBD1 (6 bases). Trimming cost V 5 bases and J 7 bases, with 15 bases left between them. This CDR3 region has 15 residues. Germline V gives CDR1 SEHNR, CDR2 FQNEAQ (reference sequence). CDR3 sequence (DNA): TGTGCCAGCAGCCCGGCGGGGGCGAGAAATTCACCCCTCCACTTT. This sequence encodes CASSPAGARNSPLHF.

The sample holds a few counts of this clone. The chain recombines TRBV7-9 with TRBJ1-3; 7 bases are a match to TRBD1. The CDR3 consists of 15 residues. J gave up 2 bases and V 5 bases, and 6 bases lay outside the gene matches. Germline V gives CDR1 SEHNR, CDR2 FQNEAQ (reference sequence). CDR3 residues: CASSQPGTAGNTIYF. CDR3 coding DNA: TGTGCCAGCAGCCAACCTGGGACAGCTGGAAACACCATATATTTT.